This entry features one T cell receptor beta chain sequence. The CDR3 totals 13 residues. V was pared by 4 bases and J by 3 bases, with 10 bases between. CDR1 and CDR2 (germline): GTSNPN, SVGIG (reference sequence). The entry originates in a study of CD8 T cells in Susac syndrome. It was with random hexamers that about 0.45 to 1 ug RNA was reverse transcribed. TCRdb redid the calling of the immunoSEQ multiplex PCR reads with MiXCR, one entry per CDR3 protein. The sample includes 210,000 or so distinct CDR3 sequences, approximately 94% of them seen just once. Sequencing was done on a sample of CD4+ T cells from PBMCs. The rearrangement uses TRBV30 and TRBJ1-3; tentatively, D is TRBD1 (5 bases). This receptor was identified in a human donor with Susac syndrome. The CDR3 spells CAWNRDDGNTIYF. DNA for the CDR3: TGTGCCTGGAACCGGGACGATGGAAACACCATATATTTT.